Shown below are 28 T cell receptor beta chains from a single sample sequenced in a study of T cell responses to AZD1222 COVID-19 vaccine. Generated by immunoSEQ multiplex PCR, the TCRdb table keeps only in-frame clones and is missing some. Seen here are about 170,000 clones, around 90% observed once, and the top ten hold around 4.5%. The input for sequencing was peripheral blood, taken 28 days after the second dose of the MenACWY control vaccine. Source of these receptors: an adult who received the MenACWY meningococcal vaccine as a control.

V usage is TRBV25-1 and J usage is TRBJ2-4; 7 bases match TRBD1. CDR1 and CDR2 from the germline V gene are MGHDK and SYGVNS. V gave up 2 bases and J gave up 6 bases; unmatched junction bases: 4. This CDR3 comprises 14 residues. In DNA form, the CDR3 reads TGTGCCAGCAGTGAAGGGACAGCATTAAACATTCAGTACTTC. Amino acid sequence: CASSEGTALNIQYF. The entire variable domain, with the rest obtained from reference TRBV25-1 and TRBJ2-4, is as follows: EADIYQTPRYLVIGTGKKITLECSQTMGHDKMYWYQQDPGMELHLIHYSYGVNSTEKGDLSSESTVSRIRTEHFPLTLESARPSHTSQYLCASSEGTALNIQYFGAGTRLSVL.

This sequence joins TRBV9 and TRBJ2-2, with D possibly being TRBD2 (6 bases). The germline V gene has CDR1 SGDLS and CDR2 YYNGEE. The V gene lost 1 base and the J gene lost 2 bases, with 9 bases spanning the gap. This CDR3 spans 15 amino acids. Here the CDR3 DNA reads TGTGCCAGCAGCGTAAGACTAGTTAACACCGGGGAGCTGTTTTTT. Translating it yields CASSVRLVNTGELFF.

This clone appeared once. CDR3 sequence reads: CASSLGPYGYTF. CDR3 sequence (DNA): TGTGCCAGCAGCTTGGGGCCCTATGGCTACACCTTC. V and J are TRBV28 and TRBJ1-2, with D perhaps matching TRBD1 (5 bases). Germline values: CDR1 MDHEN, CDR2 SYDVKM. Trimming left V 6 bases short and J 4 bases short, with 9 bases between. The length of the CDR3 is 12 residues.

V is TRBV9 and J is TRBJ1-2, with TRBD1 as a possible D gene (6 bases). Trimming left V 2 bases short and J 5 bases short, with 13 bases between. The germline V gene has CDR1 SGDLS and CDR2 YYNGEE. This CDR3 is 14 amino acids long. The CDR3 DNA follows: TGTGCCAGCAGCGTGGGGGGCCTACCTTATGGCTACACCTTC. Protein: CASSVGGLPYGYTF.

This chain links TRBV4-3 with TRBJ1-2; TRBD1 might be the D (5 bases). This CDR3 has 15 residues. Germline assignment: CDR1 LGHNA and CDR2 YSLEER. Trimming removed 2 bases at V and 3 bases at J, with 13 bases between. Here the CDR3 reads CASSQIGGTHYGYTF. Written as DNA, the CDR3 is TGCGCCAGCAGCCAAATAGGAGGGACCCACTATGGCTACACCTTC.

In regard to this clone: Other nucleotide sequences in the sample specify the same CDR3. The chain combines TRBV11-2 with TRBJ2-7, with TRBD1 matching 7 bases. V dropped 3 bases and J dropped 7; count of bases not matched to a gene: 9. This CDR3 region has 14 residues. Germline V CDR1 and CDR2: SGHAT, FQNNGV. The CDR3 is CASSFQGVLDEQYF. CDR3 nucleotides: TGTGCCAGCAGCTTCCAGGGGGTTCTCGATGAGCAGTACTTC.

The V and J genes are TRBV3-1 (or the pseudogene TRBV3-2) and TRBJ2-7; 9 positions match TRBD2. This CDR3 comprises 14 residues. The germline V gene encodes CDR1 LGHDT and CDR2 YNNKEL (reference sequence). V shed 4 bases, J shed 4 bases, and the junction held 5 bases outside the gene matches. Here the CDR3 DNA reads TGTGCCAGCAGCCCTGGGCTAGCGGGGTACGAGCAGTACTTC. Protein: CASSPGLAGYEQYF.

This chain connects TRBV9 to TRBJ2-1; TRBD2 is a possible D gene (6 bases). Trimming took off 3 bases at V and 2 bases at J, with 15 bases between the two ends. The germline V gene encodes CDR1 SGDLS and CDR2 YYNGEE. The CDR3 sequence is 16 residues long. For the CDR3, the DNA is TGTGCCAGCAGCGCCCGGGGACTTAGCCCCTACAATGAGCAGTTCTTC. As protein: CASSARGLSPYNEQFF.

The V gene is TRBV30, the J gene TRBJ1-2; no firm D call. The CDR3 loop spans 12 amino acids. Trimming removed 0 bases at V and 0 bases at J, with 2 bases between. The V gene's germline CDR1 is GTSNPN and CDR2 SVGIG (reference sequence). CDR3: CAWSVPNYGYTF. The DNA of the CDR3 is TGTGCCTGGAGTGTGCCTAACTATGGCTACACCTTC.

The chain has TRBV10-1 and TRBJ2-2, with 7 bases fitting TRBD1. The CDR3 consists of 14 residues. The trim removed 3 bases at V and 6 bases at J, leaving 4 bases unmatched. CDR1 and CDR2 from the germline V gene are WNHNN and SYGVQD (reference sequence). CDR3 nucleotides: TGCGCCAGCAGTGACAGGGGGATGGCCGGGGAGCTGTTTTTT. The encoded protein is CASSDRGMAGELFF.

Here the CDR3 DNA reads TGTGCCAGCAGCCCAGCGAAAGGGACAGGGGGGACCTACGAGCAGTACTTC. This gives the protein CASSPAKGTGGTYEQYF. The chain links TRBV7-9 to TRBJ2-7, with TRBD1 matching 11 bases. The CDR3 loop spans 17 amino acids. The V and J ends lost 5 bases and 2 bases, in that order; junction bases with no gene match: 11. The germline gives CDR1 SEHNR, CDR2 FQNEAQ (reference sequence).

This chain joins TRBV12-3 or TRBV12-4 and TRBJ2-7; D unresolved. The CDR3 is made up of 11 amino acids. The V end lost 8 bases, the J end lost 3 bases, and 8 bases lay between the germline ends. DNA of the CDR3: TGTGCCAGCTCGTCCAGCTACGAGCAGTACTTC. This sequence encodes CASSSSYEQYF.

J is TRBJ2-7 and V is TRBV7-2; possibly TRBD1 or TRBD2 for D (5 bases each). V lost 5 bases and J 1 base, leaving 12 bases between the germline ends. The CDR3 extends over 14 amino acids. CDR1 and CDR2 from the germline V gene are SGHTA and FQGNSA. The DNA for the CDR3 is TGTGCCAGCAGCCGGGGCGGAGGTTCCTACGAGCAGTACTTC. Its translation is CASSRGGGSYEQYF. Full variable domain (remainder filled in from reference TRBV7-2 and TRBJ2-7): GAGVSQSPSNKVTEKGKDVELRCDPISGHTALYWYRQSLGQGLEFLIYFQGNSAPDKSGLPSDRFSAERTGGSVSTLTIQRTQQEDSAVYLCASSRGGGSYEQYFGPGTRLTVT.

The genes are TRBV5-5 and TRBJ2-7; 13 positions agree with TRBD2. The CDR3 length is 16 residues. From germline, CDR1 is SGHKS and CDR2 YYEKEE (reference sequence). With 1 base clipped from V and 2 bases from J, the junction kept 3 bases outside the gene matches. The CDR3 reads CASSLSLAGGPYEQYF. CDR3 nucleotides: TGTGCCAGCAGCTTGTCACTAGCGGGAGGGCCCTACGAGCAGTACTTC.

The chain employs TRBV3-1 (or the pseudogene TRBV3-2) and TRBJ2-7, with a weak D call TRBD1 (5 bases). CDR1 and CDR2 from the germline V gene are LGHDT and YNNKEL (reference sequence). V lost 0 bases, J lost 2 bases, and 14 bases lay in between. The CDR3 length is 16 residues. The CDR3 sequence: CASSQEGWGRAYEQYF. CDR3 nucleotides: TGTGCCAGCAGCCAAGAGGGTTGGGGCAGGGCCTACGAGCAGTACTTC.

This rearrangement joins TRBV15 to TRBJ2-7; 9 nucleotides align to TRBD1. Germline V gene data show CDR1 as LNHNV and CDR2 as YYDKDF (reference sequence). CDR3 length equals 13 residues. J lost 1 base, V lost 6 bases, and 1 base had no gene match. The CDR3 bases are TGTGCCACCAGGGGGACAGGGTCCTACGAGCAGTACTTC. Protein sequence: CATRGTGSYEQYF.

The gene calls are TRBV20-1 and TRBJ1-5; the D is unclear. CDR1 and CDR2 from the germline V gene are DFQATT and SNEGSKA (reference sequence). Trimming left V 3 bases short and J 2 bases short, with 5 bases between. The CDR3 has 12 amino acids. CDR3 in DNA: TGCAGTGCTAGTCCAGGCAATCAGCCCCAGCATTTT. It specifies CSASPGNQPQHF.

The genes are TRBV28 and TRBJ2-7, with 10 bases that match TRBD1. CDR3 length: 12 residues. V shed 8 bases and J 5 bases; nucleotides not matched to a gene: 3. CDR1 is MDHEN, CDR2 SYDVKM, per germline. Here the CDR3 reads CASSGQGDEQYF. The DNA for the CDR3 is TGTGCCAGCTCCGGACAGGGGGACGAGCAGTACTTC.

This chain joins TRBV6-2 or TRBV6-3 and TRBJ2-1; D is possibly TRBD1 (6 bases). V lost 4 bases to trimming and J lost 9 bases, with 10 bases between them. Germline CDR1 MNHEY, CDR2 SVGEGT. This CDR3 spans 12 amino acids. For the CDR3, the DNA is TGTGCCAGCAGTTTAAACAGGGTTGAGCAGTTCTTC. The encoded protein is CASSLNRVEQFF.

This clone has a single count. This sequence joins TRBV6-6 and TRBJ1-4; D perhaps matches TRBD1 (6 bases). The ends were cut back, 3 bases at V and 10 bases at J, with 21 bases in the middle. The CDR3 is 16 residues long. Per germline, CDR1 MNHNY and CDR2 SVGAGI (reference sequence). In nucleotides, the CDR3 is TGTGCCAGCAGTTATTCAAAGGGGGGCGCGTTTGGAAAACTGTTTTTT. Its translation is CASSYSKGGAFGKLFF.

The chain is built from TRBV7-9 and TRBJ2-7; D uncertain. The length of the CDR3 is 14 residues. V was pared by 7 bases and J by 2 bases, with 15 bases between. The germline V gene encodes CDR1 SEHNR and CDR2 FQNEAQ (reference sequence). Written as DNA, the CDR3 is TGTGCCAGCACCCCCCCTCGAGACCCCTACGAGCAGTACTTC. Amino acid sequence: CASTPPRDPYEQYF.

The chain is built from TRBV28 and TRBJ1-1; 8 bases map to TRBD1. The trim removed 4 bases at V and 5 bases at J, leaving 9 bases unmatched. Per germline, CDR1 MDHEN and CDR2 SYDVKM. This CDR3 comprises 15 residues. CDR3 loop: CASSSPQGVGTEAFF. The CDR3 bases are TGTGCCAGCAGTTCCCCACAGGGGGTGGGGACTGAAGCTTTCTTT.

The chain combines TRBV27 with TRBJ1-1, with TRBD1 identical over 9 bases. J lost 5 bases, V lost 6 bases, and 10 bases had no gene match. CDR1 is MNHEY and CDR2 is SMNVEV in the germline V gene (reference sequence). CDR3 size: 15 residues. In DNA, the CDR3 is TGTGCCAGCAGGCGGGACAGGGACTCGAGGACTGAAGCTTTCTTT. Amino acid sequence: CASRRDRDSRTEAFF.

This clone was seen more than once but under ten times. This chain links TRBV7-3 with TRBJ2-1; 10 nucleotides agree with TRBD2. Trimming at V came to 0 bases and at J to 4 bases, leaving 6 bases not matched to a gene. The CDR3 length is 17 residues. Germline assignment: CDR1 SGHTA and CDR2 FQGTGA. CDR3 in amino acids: CASSLTRLAGVYNEQFF. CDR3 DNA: TGTGCCAGCAGCTTAACTAGGCTAGCGGGAGTGTACAATGAGCAGTTCTTC. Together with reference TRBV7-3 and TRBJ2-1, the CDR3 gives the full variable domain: GAGVSQTPSNKVTEKGKYVELRCDPISGHTALYWYRQSLGQGPEFLIYFQGTGAADDSGLPNDRFFAVRPEGSVSTLKIQRTERGDSAVYLCASSLTRLAGVYNEQFFGPGTRLTVL.

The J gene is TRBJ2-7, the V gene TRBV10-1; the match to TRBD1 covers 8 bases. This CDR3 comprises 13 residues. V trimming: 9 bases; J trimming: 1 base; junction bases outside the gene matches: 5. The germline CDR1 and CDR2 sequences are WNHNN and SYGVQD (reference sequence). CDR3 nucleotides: TGCGCCAGTTCAACAGGGGGTTCCTACGAGCAGTACTTC. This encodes CASSTGGSYEQYF.

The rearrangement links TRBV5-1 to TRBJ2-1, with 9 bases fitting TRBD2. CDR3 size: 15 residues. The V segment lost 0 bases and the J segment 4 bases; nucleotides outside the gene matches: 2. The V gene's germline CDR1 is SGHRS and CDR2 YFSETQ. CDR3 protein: CASSLGLAEYNEQFF. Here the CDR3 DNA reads TGCGCCAGCAGCTTGGGACTAGCGGAATACAATGAGCAGTTCTTC.

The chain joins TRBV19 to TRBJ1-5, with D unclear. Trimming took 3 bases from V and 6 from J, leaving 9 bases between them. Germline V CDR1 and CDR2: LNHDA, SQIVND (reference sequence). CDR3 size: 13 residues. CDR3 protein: CASSIQVGQPQHF. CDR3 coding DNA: TGTGCCAGTAGTATCCAGGTTGGTCAGCCCCAGCATTTT.

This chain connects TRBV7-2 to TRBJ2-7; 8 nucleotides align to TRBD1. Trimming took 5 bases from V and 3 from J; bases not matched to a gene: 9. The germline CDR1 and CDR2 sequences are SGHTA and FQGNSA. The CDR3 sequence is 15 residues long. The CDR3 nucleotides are TGTGCCAGCAGCCCCCAGACAGGGGTCGGCTACGAGCAGTACTTC. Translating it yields CASSPQTGVGYEQYF.